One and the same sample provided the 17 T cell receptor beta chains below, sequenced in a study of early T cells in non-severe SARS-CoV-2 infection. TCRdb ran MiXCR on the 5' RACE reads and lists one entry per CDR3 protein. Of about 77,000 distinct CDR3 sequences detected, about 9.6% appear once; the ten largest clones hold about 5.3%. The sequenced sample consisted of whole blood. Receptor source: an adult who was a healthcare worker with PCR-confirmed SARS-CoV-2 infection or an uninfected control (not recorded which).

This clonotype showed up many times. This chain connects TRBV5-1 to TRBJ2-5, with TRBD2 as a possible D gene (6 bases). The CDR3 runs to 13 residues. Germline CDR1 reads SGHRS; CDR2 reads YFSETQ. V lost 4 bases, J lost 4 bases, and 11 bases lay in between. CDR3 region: CASSPAGLETQYF. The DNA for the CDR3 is TGCGCCAGCAGCCCGGCGGGGCTAGAGACCCAGTACTTC. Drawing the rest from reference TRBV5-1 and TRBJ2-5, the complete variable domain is KAGVTQTPRYLIKTRGQQVTLSCSPISGHRSVSWYQQTPGQGLQFLFEYFSETQRNKGNFPGRFSGRQFSNSRSEMNVSTLELGDSALYLCASSPAGLETQYFGPGTRLLVL.

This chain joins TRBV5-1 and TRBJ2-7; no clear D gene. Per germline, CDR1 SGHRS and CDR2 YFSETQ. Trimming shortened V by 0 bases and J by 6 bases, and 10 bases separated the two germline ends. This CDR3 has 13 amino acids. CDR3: CASSLATVAEQYF. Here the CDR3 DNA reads TGCGCCAGCAGCTTGGCCACAGTCGCCGAGCAGTACTTC.

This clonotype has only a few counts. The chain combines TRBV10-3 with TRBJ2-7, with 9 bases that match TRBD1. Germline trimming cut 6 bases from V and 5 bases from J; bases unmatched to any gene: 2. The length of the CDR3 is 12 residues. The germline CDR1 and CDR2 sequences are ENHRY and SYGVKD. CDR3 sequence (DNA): TGTGCCATCAGAGGGACAGGGAACGAGCAGTACTTC. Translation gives CAIRGTGNEQYF.

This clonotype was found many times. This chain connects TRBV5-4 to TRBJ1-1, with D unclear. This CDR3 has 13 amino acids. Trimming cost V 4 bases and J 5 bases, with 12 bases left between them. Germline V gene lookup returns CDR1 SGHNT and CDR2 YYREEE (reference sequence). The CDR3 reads CASSQLIETEAFF. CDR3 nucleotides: TGTGCCAGCAGCCAACTGATAGAGACTGAAGCTTTCTTT.

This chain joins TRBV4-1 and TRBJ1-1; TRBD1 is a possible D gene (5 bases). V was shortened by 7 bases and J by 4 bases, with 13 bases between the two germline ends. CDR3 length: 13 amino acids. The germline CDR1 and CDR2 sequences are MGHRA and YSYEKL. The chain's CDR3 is CASNGAESTEAFF. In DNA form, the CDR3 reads TGCGCCAGCAATGGGGCGGAGAGCACTGAAGCTTTCTTT.

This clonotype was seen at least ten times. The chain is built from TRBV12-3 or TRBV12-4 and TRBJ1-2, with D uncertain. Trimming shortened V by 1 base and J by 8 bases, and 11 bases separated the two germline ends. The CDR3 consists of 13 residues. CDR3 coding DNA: TGTGCCAGCAGTTTAGAGTACAGAGGAGGCTACACCTTC. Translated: CASSLEYRGGYTF.

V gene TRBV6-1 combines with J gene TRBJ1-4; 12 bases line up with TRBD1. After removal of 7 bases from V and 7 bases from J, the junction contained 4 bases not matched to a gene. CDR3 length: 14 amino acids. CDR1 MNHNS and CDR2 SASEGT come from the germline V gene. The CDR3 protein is CASTRDRGREKLFF. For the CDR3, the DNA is TGTGCCAGCACCAGGGACAGGGGGCGTGAAAAACTGTTTTTT.

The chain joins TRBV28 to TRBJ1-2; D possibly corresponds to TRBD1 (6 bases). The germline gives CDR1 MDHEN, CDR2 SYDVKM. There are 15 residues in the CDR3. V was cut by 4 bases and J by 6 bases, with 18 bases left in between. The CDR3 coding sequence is TGTGCCAGCAGTTCCGGACAAGGGGGAGGTGATGGCTACACCTTC. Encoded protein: CASSSGQGGGDGYTF.

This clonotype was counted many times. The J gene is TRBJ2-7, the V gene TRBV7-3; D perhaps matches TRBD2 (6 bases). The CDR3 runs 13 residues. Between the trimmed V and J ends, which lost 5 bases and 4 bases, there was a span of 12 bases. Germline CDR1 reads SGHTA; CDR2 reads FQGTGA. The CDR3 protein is CASSPGGEYEQYF. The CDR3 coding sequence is TGTGCCAGCAGCCCCGGCGGGGAATACGAGCAGTACTTC.

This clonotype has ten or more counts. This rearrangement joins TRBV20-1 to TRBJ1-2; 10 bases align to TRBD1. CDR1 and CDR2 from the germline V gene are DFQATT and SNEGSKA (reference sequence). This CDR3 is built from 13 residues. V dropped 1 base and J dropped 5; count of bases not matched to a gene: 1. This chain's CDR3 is CSARAGQGYGYTF. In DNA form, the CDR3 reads TGCAGTGCTAGAGCGGGACAGGGGTATGGCTACACCTTC.

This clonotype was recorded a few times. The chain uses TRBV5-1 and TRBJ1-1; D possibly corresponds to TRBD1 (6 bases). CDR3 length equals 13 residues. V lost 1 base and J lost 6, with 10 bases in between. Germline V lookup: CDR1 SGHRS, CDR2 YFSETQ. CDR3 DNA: TGCGCCAGCAGCTTGCAGGGGACTGCTGAAGCTTTCTTT. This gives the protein CASSLQGTAEAFF.

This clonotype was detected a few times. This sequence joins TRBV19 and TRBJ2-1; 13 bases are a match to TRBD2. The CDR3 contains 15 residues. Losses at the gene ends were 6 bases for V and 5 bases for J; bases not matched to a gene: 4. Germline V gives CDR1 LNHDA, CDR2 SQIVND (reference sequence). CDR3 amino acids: CASSRTSGSHNEQFF. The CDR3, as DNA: TGTGCCAGTAGCCGGACTAGCGGGAGTCACAATGAGCAGTTCTTC.

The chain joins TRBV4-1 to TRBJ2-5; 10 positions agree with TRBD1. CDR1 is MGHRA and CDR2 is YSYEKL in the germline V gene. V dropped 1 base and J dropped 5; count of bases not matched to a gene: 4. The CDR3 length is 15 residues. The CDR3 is CASSQAGQGSETQYF. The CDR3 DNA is TGCGCCAGCAGCCAAGCGGGACAGGGGTCCGAGACCCAGTACTTC.

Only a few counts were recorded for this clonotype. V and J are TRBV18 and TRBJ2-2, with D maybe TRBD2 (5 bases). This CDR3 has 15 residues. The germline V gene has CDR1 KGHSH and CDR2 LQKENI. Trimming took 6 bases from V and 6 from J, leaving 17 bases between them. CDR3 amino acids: CASSERRLTAGELFF. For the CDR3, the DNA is TGTGCCAGCTCTGAACGAAGACTAACTGCCGGGGAGCTGTTTTTT.

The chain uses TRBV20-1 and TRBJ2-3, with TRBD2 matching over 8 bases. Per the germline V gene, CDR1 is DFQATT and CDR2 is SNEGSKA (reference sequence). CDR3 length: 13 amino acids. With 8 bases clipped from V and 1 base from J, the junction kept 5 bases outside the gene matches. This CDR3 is CSLRREGTDTQYF. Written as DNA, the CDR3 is TGCAGTCTCCGGCGGGAGGGCACAGATACGCAGTATTTT.

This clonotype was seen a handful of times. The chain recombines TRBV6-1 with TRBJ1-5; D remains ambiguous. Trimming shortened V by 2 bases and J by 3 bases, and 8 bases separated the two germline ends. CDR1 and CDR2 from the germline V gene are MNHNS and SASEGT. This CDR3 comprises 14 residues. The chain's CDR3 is CASSELRLNQPQHF. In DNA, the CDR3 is TGTGCCAGCAGTGAATTACGCCTCAATCAGCCCCAGCATTTT.

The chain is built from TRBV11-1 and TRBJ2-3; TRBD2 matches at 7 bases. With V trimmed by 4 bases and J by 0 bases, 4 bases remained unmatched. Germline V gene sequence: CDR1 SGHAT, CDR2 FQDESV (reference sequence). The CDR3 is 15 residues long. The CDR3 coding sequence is TGTGCCAGCAGCTCTAGCGGCATAAGCACAGATACGCAGTATTTT. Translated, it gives CASSSSGISTDTQYF.